This T cell receptor beta chain was obtained from a study of kidney transplant recipient with SARS-CoV-2 infection. TCRdb fed the reads into MiXCR, producing one record per CDR3 protein. The sample comprises about 240,000 distinct CDR3 sequences, 29% of which are singletons, and nearly 7.5% rests with the top ten. This CDR3 spans 15 amino acids. In germline, CDR1 is MNHEY, CDR2 SVGEGT. About this clonotype: A much bigger clone sits one base away, suggesting this may be a read error.

Sequencing used a blood sample, obtained at baseline and on approximately day 120 from a kidney transplant recipient. The receptor's source is a male patient aged 30 to 40 who had COVID-19 and was a kidney transplant recipient. Among the T cells, some may be from the graft donor. The chain couples TRBV6-2 or TRBV6-3 to TRBJ1-3, with unresolved D. The CDR3 coding sequence is TGTGACAGCAGTTACTCCGGGATCTCTGGAAACACCATATATTTT. Amino acids: CDSSYSGISGNTIYF.